This is a list of T cell receptor beta chains from one sample in a study of T-cell reconstitution after alpha-beta-depleted transplantation in children. TCRdb re-derived calls from the PCR reads in MiXCR, one entry per CDR3 protein. The data show 170,000 or so distinct CDR3 sequences, about 6.4% seen once. Sequencing used PBMCs from the stem cell graft donor, obtained from the stem cell graft. Receptors were obtained from a human donor who donated a stem cell graft to a child with Wiskott-Aldrich syndrome. Each CDR3 is given with its conserved first and last residue. A D gene is named only where the DNA matches it firmly. Rows may omit the clone size; those that give it use once, few, many or a size class.

CDR3aa	CDR3nt	abundance	v_gene	d_gene	j_gene
CASSYRDYQETQYF	TGTGCCAGCAGTTACAGGGACTATCAAGAGACCCAGTACTTC	many	TRBV6-2/TRBV6-3	TRBD2	TRBJ2-5
CASSSYSGRPYEQYF	TGTGCCAGCAGCTCATACAGCGGGAGACCCTACGAGCAGTACTTC	many	TRBV5-6	TRBD2	TRBJ2-7
CASSLRPGFVETQYF	TGCGCCAGCAGCTTGAGACCAGGGTTCGTAGAGACCCAGTACTTC	many	TRBV5-1	NA	TRBJ2-5
CASSSGLMNTGELFF	TGTGCCAGCAGTTCCGGACTAATGAACACCGGGGAGCTGTTTTTT	many	TRBV12-3/TRBV12-4	NA	TRBJ2-2
CASSLQRGPLDEQFF	TGCGCCAGCAGCCTACAGCGGGGGCCTCTGGATGAGCAGTTCTTC	many	TRBV5-1	TRBD2	TRBJ2-1
CASSQEVGEDTQYF	TGTGCCAGCAGCCAAGAAGTAGGGGAAGATACGCAGTATTTT	many	TRBV3-1	NA	TRBJ2-3
CAVNTYNEQFF	TGTGCGGTAAATACCTACAATGAGCAGTTCTTC	many	TRBV6-5	NA	TRBJ2-1
CASSGGSDEQFF	TGTGCCAGCTCGGGAGGGTCCGATGAGCAGTTCTTC	many	TRBV2	TRBD2	TRBJ2-1
CASSFGDPSFSRYGYTF	TGTGCCAGCAGTTTCGGGGACCCATCCTTTAGCCGGTATGGCTACACCTTC	many	TRBV27	NA	TRBJ1-2
CASSLRERGSDTQYF	TGCGCCAGCAGCTTGAGGGAGCGGGGCTCAGATACGCAGTATTTT	NA	TRBV5-1	TRBD2	TRBJ2-3
CASSQEGRWHYGYTF	TGTGCCAGCAGCCAAGAGGGGAGGTGGCACTATGGCTACACCTTC	many	TRBV4-2	NA	TRBJ1-2
CASSEYTEAFF	TGTGCCAGCAGTGAATACACTGAAGCTTTCTTT	many	TRBV25-1	NA	TRBJ1-1
CASGEAGGNTIYF	TGTGCCAGCGGTGAGGCGGGAGGAAACACCATATATTTT	many	TRBV12-3/TRBV12-4	NA	TRBJ1-3
CAWSIDRGYNEQFF	TGTGCCTGGAGTATAGACAGGGGCTACAATGAGCAGTTCTTC	NA	TRBV30	TRBD1	TRBJ2-1
CSAARTNSPLHF	TGCAGTGCCGCGAGGACGAATTCACCCCTCCACTTT	many	TRBV20-1	NA	TRBJ1-6
CASSLTSDTQYF	TGTGCCAGCAGCTTAACGTCAGATACGCAGTATTTT	many	TRBV7-9	NA	TRBJ2-3
CSAPPPGLAGVGEQFF	TGCAGTGCTCCCCCTCCGGGACTAGCGGGAGTTGGTGAGCAGTTCTTC	many	TRBV20-1	TRBD2	TRBJ2-1
CASGEVWYEQYF	TGTGCCAGCGGTGAGGTTTGGTACGAGCAGTACTTC	many	TRBV6-1	NA	TRBJ2-7
CASSESDTQYF	TGTGCCAGCAGCGAGTCGGATACGCAGTATTTT	many	TRBV7-9	NA	TRBJ2-3
CSASGGGISNQPQHF	TGCAGTGCTAGTGGGGGCGGGATTAGCAATCAGCCCCAGCATTTT	many	TRBV20-1	NA	TRBJ1-5
CASSQDFDGGGYTGELFF	TGCGCCAGCAGCCAAGATTTTGACGGGGGGGGATACACCGGGGAGCTGTTTTTT	few	TRBV4-1	TRBD2	TRBJ2-2
CASSGIKLFF	TGTGCCAGCAGTGGGATAAAACTGTTTTTT	many	TRBV25-1	NA	TRBJ1-4
CASSFKGLETQYF	TGTGCCAGCAGCTTCAAGGGTTTGGAGACCCAGTACTTC	NA	TRBV13	NA	TRBJ2-5
CASSRRALANSQETQYF	TGCGCCAGCAGCCGTCGCGCACTAGCGAATAGCCAAGAGACCCAGTACTTC	many	TRBV5-1	TRBD2	TRBJ2-5
CSAGRGYRSSYEQYF	TGCAGTGCCGGTCGGGGTTACCGGAGCTCCTACGAGCAGTACTTC	many	TRBV20-1	NA	TRBJ2-7
CASSYEVGGIGETQYF	TGTGCCAGCAGTTACGAAGTCGGAGGCATTGGGGAGACCCAGTACTTC	NA	TRBV6-5	NA	TRBJ2-5
CSANAPRTGTTDTQYF	TGCAGTGCGAACGCGCCCCGAACCGGCACCACAGATACGCAGTATTTT	many	TRBV20-1	NA	TRBJ2-3
CASSIKTSGTYEQYF	TGTGCCAGTAGTATAAAGACTAGCGGAACCTACGAGCAGTACTTC	many	TRBV19	TRBD2	TRBJ2-7
CASSLVVDYEQYF	TGCGCCAGCAGCTTGGTTGTTGACTACGAGCAGTACTTC	many	TRBV5-1	NA	TRBJ2-7